This passage covers 11 T cell receptor beta chains from one sample sequenced in a study of response to subunit inactivated influenza vaccine. MiXCR, applied by TCRdb to the RT-PCR reads, yields one record per CDR3 protein. The data show over 150,000 distinct CDR3 sequences, around 10% seen once. The sequences come from CD8+ T cells sorted from PBMCs, collected less than 30 months after vaccination. The receptors were gathered from a man in his fifties or sixties who received an inactivated influenza vaccine.

On this clonotype: A junction end diverges from the germline sequence, so it may reflect a read error. The V gene is TRBV28, the J gene TRBJ2-2; no reliable D call. The CDR3 is made up of 13 amino acids. Per the germline V gene, CDR1 is MDHEN and CDR2 is SYDVKM. DNA for the CDR3: TGTGCCAGCAGTTTCGAGAACTCCGGGGAGCTGTTTTTT. Protein product: CASSFENSGELFF.

A few counts support this clonotype. This chain links TRBV7-8 with TRBJ2-2; D possibly corresponds to TRBD2 (6 bases). This CDR3 spans 18 amino acids. Germline V gives CDR1 SGHVS, CDR2 FQNEAQ. Trimming removed 2 bases from V and 1 base from J, with 17 bases in between. The CDR3 sequence: CASSLNPKGGMNTGELFF. CDR3 DNA sequence: TGTGCCAGCAGCTTAAACCCAAAAGGAGGGATGAACACCGGGGAGCTGTTTTTT.

This clonotype was seen more than once but under ten times. This chain joins TRBV15 and TRBJ2-3; 8 nucleotides line up with TRBD2. The CDR3 is made up of 16 amino acids. Germline V gives CDR1 LNHNV, CDR2 YYDKDF (reference sequence). The trim removed 1 base at V and 3 bases at J, leaving 6 bases unmatched. The DNA for the CDR3 is TGTGCCACCAGCAGAGGTCCGGGAGGGCAAACAGATACGCAGTATTTT. This codes for CATSRGPGGQTDTQYF.

This clonotype was counted at least ten times. The chain uses TRBV29-1 and TRBJ1-2; D remains ambiguous. The germline V gene encodes CDR1 SQVTM and CDR2 ANQGSEA. The V gene lost 1 base and the J gene lost 8 bases, with 8 bases spanning the gap. This CDR3 contains 11 residues. The CDR3 sequence: CSVEGGLGYTF. CDR3 sequence (DNA): TGCAGCGTTGAAGGGGGTTTAGGCTACACCTTC.

This clonotype appeared a few times. V gene TRBV29-1 combines with J gene TRBJ1-4; TRBD1 matches 7 bases. In germline, CDR1 is SQVTM, CDR2 ANQGSEA. The CDR3 length is 13 residues. V was clipped by 0 bases and J by 8 bases; unmatched bases: 3. CDR3 sequence (DNA): TGCAGCGTTGAAGAAGGGGGCAGGGAAAAACTGTTTTTT. Translating gives CSVEEGGREKLFF.

This clonotype came up a few times. This chain uses TRBV21-1 with TRBJ1-3. TRBV21-1 has pseudogene status. The CDR3 is 18 amino acids. In nucleotides, the CDR3 is TGTGCCAGCAGCAAAGTTTTCATAGTGAGGGACTCTGGAAACACCATATATTTT. Amino acids: CASSKVFIVRDSGNTIYF.

This clonotype was observed a handful of times. This sequence joins TRBV20-1 and TRBJ2-7, with 8 nucleotides matching TRBD1. Germline values: CDR1 DFQATT, CDR2 SNEGSKA (reference sequence). The CDR3 extends over 14 amino acids. V lost 5 bases and J lost 0; bases outside the gene matches: 6. DNA of the CDR3: TGCAGTGCTTGGGGACAGGAATCCTCCTACGAGCAGTACTTC. Its translation is CSAWGQESSYEQYF.

This clonotype came up a few times. Sequence at one end of the junction differs from germline and may be a read error. This chain uses TRBV6-5 with TRBJ1-6, with D hard to call. The CDR3 is made up of 15 amino acids. CDR1 and CDR2 from the germline V gene are MNHEY and SVGAGI. CDR3 DNA sequence: TGTGCCAGCAGTTACTCGGGCGGTACCGATTCGCCCCTCCACTTT. Translated: CASSYSGGTDSPLHF.

Many counts were recorded for this clonotype. The chain couples TRBV5-1 to TRBJ1-6; 8 bases are a match to TRBD1. The CDR3 consists of 14 residues. CDR1 SGHRS and CDR2 YFSETQ come from the germline V gene. Trimming took 5 bases from V and 7 from J; bases not matched to a gene: 5. The chain's CDR3 is CASRPGQDNSPLHF. In DNA form, the CDR3 reads TGCGCCAGCAGACCGGGACAGGACAATTCACCCCTCCACTTT.

The sample holds many counts of this clonotype. The V gene is TRBV7-9, the J gene TRBJ2-1; D uncertain. CDR3 size: 14 residues. V dropped 1 base and J dropped 0 bases, with 4 bases sitting between them. Germline CDR1 and CDR2: SEHNR and FQNEAQ (reference sequence). The chain's CDR3 is CASSLGSSYNEQFF. The CDR3 coding sequence is TGTGCCAGCAGCTTAGGTAGCTCCTACAATGAGCAGTTCTTC.

CDR3: CASSYSWDNNQPQHF. CDR3 coding DNA: TGTGCCAGCAGTTACTCGTGGGACAACAATCAGCCCCAGCATTTT. The chain combines TRBV6-5 with TRBJ1-5; TRBD1 might be the D (6 bases). The CDR3 runs 15 residues. CDR1 and CDR2 from the germline V gene are MNHEY and SVGAGI. V lost 0 bases and J 3 bases, leaving 9 bases between the germline ends.